This TCR beta chain was profiled in a study of breast tumors, draining lymph nodes, adjacent tissues. The lymph nodes were axillary draining lymph nodes from breast cancer patients. Per germline, CDR1 SGHRS and CDR2 YFSETQ. The CDR3 totals 17 residues. TCRdb called the multiplex PCR reads again in MiXCR, with one record for every CDR3 protein. This sample has under 150,000 distinct CDR3 sequences, with 20% to 25% found just once. Comments on this clonotype: Its antigen is unidentified. Germline is not matched at one junction end, which may reflect a read error.

Study outcomes and limitations: Compared with basal-like, luminal-like tumors shared significantly more repertoire with nontumor tissue.

V gene TRBV5-1 combines with J gene TRBJ2-2, with D possibly being TRBD1 (6 bases). The sequenced material came from axillary lymph node tissue. This clonotype was obtained from a female donor with breast cancer. Some clones in this sample may be carry-over from other donors' samples. In DNA, the CDR3 is TGCGCCAGCAGCTTGGCCCTTTGGACAGAGAACGCCGGGGAGCTGTTTTTT. Its translation: CASSLALWTENAGELFF. The whole variable domain, filled in from reference TRBV5-1 and TRBJ2-2, reads KAGVTQTPRYLIKTRGQQVTLSCSPISGHRSVSWYQQTPGQGLQFLFEYFSETQRNKGNFPGRFSGRQFSNSRSEMNVSTLELGDSALYLCASSLALWTENAGELFFGEGSRLTVL.